This TCR beta chain was observed in a study of human T cells and chemical hapten exposure. Study observations and caveats: Donors were affected by alopecia, so their immune reaction might vary from that of healthy individuals.

Germline V lookup: CDR1 MNHEY, CDR2 SVGEGT. The ends lost 8 bases at V and 4 bases at J; junction bases unmatched: 12. The CDR3 has 16 amino acids. TCRdb itself ran the RACE reads through MiXCR, one entry per CDR3 protein. The top ten hold less than 4.5% of the sample, which has roughly 100,000 distinct CDR3 sequences, roughly 8.8% seen once. Many counts were recorded for this clonotype. What it recognizes is unknown. The time point was: pre-sensitization, week 0. Documented treatment: therapeutic diphenylcyclopropenone sensitization with weekly scalp DPC. The sample consisted of whole blood, taken in connection with sensitization to the hapten diphenylcyclopropenone (DPC). The receptor was derived from a woman in her 40s with alopecia areata. Some clones in this sample may be carry-over from other donors' samples. The V call is TRBV6-2 or TRBV6-3, the J call TRBJ2-2; 8 positions agree with TRBD1. The CDR3 nucleotides read TGTGCCAGCCGCGAGCCGACAGGGACAGGCACCGGGGAGCTGTTTTTT. Its protein is CASREPTGTGTGELFF.